This T cell receptor beta chain was captured by sequencing in a study of graft-versus-host responses after intestinal transplantation. In the study overall: Those transplanted obtained multivisceral, liver-intestinal, or isolated intestinal grafts. Every transplant recipient was induced with anti-thymocyte globulin, then maintained on tacrolimus and steroids for two to four years.

The CDR3 contains 16 residues. A remark on this clone: The antigen is unknown.

TCRdb's copy holds only in-frame clones and misses some; the assay was immunoSEQ multiplex PCR. The sample shows tens of thousands of clones, roughly 94% of them seen only once. This specimen consisted of unstimulated CD8+ T cells sorted from spleen or lymph node cells, obtained before intestinal transplant. This receptor was identified in a human donor who received an intestinal transplant. The chain employs TRBV21-1 and TRBJ1-5; TRBD1 is the table's D call and was not checked against the DNA. TRBV21-1 is a documented pseudogene. This chain's CDR3 is CASSVKGGRGNQPQHF. DNA for the CDR3: TGTGCCAGCAGCGTGAAAGGTGGCAGGGGGAATCAGCCCCAGCATTTT.